What follows are 32 T cell receptor beta chains derived from one specimen sequenced in a study of OX40 agonist ivuxolimab in advanced cancers. The data were produced by immunoSEQ multiplex PCR, yet TCRdb's version contains in-frame clones alone and is incomplete. The sample comprises 65,000 to 90,000 clones, roughly nine tenths of which are singletons, and 2% to 2.5% rests with the top ten. The sequenced sample was CD4+ or CD8+ T cells sorted from blood, obtained in a trial of the OX40 agonist ivuxolimab. The receptors originated from an adult with an advanced solid tumor such as melanoma, head and neck, liver or kidney cancer.

The chain recombines TRBV28 with TRBJ1-5; D is unresolved. The CDR3 is 14 amino acids. Germline values: CDR1 MDHEN, CDR2 SYDVKM. V was clipped by 4 bases and J by 5 bases, with 12 bases between them. CDR3 in amino acids: CASSSARGYQPQHF. CDR3 nucleotides: TGTGCCAGCAGTTCGGCCCGAGGATATCAGCCCCAGCATTTT.

The DNA for the CDR3 is TGTGCCAGCGGCCCGACTACGGGGACTGAAGCTTTCTTT. It encodes CASGPTTGTEAFF. The rearrangement links TRBV2 to TRBJ1-1; D is ambiguous. This CDR3 is 13 amino acids long. CDR1 and CDR2 (germline): SNHLY, FYNNEI. The V and J ends lost 8 bases and 5 bases respectively, with 15 bases between them.

The chain uses TRBV2 and TRBJ2-5; D tentatively fits TRBD1 or TRBD2 (5 bases each). Germline V gene lookup returns CDR1 SNHLY and CDR2 FYNNEI. CDR3 size: 16 residues. Trimming shortened V by 0 bases and J by 2 bases, and 13 bases separated the two germline ends. The CDR3 protein is CASSEAGTALQETQYF. DNA of the CDR3: TGTGCCAGCAGTGAAGCGGGGACCGCCCTTCAAGAGACCCAGTACTTC.

The chain couples TRBV19 to TRBJ2-1; the match to TRBD2 covers 10 bases. Germline V gene data show CDR1 as LNHDA and CDR2 as SQIVND (reference sequence). This CDR3 has 15 amino acids. V shed 5 bases and J 7 bases; nucleotides not matched to a gene: 8. DNA for the CDR3: TGTGCCAGTAGTCCTCTAGCGGGAGTGAGGAATGAGCAGTTCTTC. Its protein product is CASSPLAGVRNEQFF.

CDR3 sequence: CASSPSDGNYGYTF. DNA for the CDR3: TGTGCCAGCTCCCCCTCGGACGGAAACTATGGCTACACCTTC. J is TRBJ1-2 and V is TRBV18; D uncertain. CDR3 length: 14 amino acids. The V gene lost 6 bases and the J gene lost 2 bases, with 13 bases spanning the gap. CDR1 is KGHSH and CDR2 is LQKENI in the germline V gene. Looking up the rest from reference TRBV18 and TRBJ1-2 gives the full variable domain: NAGVMQNPRHLVRRRGQEARLRCSPMKGHSHVYWYRQLPEEGLKFMVYLQKENIIDESGMPKERFSAEFPKEGPSILRIQQVVRGDSAAYFCASSPSDGNYGYTFGSGTRLTVV.

V and J are TRBV19 and TRBJ1-4; tentative D call: TRBD1 (5 bases). This CDR3 comprises 14 residues. From germline, CDR1 is LNHDA and CDR2 SQIVND (reference sequence). Trimming cost V 6 bases and J 7 bases, with 15 bases left between them. The DNA of the CDR3 is TGTGCCAGTAGCGACGGACCCGGGGGTGAAAAACTGTTTTTT. This gives the protein CASSDGPGGEKLFF.

The gene calls are TRBV10-3 and TRBJ2-1; possible D gene TRBD1, 5 bases. V was trimmed by 6 bases and J by 9 bases, leaving 15 bases between them. Germline V gene lookup returns CDR1 ENHRY and CDR2 SYGVKD. The CDR3 consists of 13 residues. The CDR3 DNA reads as TGTGCCATCAGCCCCATAGGGGTTGGTGAGCAGTTCTTC. Its protein is CAISPIGVGEQFF.

The chain has TRBV7-2 and TRBJ2-1, with D maybe TRBD2 (6 bases). The CDR3 contains 15 residues. From germline, CDR1 is SGHTA and CDR2 FQGNSA. V shed 5 bases and J shed 4 bases, with 15 bases lying between them. CDR3 DNA: TGTGCCAGCAGCATCTCTAGCGCCCTTTACAATGAGCAGTTCTTC. Residues: CASSISSALYNEQFF.

This chain uses TRBV11-3 with TRBJ2-7; D is ambiguous. V shed 1 base and J shed 9 bases, with 13 bases lying between them. The CDR3 sequence is 13 residues long. CDR1 is SGHNT and CDR2 is YENEEA in the germline V gene. The CDR3 spells CASSLAVFHGQYF. CDR3 sequence (DNA): TGTGCCAGCAGCTTAGCTGTCTTCCATGGGCAGTACTTC.

The chain recombines TRBV7-2 with TRBJ1-2; no clear D gene. This CDR3 spans 15 amino acids. Germline V CDR1 and CDR2: SGHTA, FQGNSA. V shed 0 bases and J shed 8 bases, with 16 bases lying between them. The CDR3 region is CASSLATKAGGGYTF. CDR3 nucleotide sequence: TGTGCCAGCAGCTTAGCCACCAAGGCAGGCGGGGGCTACACCTTC. The full variable domain, with the rest looked up from reference TRBV7-2 and TRBJ1-2, is GAGVSQSPSNKVTEKGKDVELRCDPISGHTALYWYRQSLGQGLEFLIYFQGNSAPDKSGLPSDRFSAERTGGSVSTLTIQRTQQEDSAVYLCASSLATKAGGGYTFGSGTRLTVV.

This clone came up once. The chain is built from TRBV9 and TRBJ2-5; TRBD2 might be the D (5 bases). Germline CDR1 SGDLS, CDR2 YYNGEE. CDR3 size: 16 residues. V shed 4 bases and J shed 4 bases, with 20 bases lying between them. The CDR3 DNA reads TGTGCCAGCAGCCCAAGGCACGGACTTTTAGGAGAGACCCAGTACTTC. Translation gives CASSPRHGLLGETQYF.

This chain joins TRBV28 and TRBJ2-5; D is uncertain. The CDR3 is 12 amino acids. Germline V gene lookup returns CDR1 MDHEN and CDR2 SYDVKM. The ends were cut back, 2 bases at V and 4 bases at J, with 5 bases in the middle. DNA of the CDR3: TGTGCCAGCAGTTTACCCCCAGAGACCCAGTACTTC. Its protein is CASSLPPETQYF.

This rearrangement joins TRBV5-6 to TRBJ2-1; D is possibly TRBD1 (5 bases). CDR3 length: 12 residues. Trimming stripped 1 base from V and 8 bases from J, with 7 bases between. CDR1 and CDR2 (germline): SGHDT, YYEEEE. DNA for the CDR3: TGTGCCAGCAGCTTGATGACAGATGAGCAGTTCTTC. Its translation: CASSLMTDEQFF.

The V call is TRBV4-1, the J call TRBJ2-2; possibly TRBD2 for D (5 bases). This CDR3 comprises 13 residues. V dropped 2 bases and J dropped 6 bases, with 7 bases sitting between them. The germline gives CDR1 MGHRA, CDR2 YSYEKL. CDR3 sequence (DNA): TGCGCCAGCAGCCAATTTAGCGCCGGGGAGCTGTTTTTT. The encoded protein is CASSQFSAGELFF.

This clone has a single count. The V call is TRBV27, the J call TRBJ2-7; unclear D gene. This CDR3 comprises 11 residues. Per germline, CDR1 MNHEY and CDR2 SMNVEV (reference sequence). Trimming took off 0 bases at V and 5 bases at J, with 2 bases between the two ends. CDR3 in amino acids: CASSLSDEQYF. In DNA form, the CDR3 reads TGTGCCAGCAGTTTATCGGACGAGCAGTACTTC.

As DNA, the CDR3 is TGTGCCAGCAGCGTTGGGGAGTCCGCTGGAAACACCATATATTTT. Protein sequence: CASSVGESAGNTIYF. This chain uses TRBV9 with TRBJ1-3, with D unresolved. The CDR3 is 15 amino acids. The germline V gene encodes CDR1 SGDLS and CDR2 YYNGEE. V was shortened by 2 bases and J by 2 bases, with 11 bases between the two germline ends.

Remarks on this clone: Other DNA sequences of this sample code for an identical CDR3. The chain carries TRBV18 and TRBJ2-5; D is unresolved. CDR3 length: 14 residues. Germline-derived CDR1 and CDR2 are KGHSH and LQKENI. Deletions cut 1 base from V and 4 bases from J, with 10 bases between. CDR3 residues: CASSPRQGRETQYF. The CDR3 bases are TGTGCCAGCTCACCACGCCAAGGGCGAGAGACCCAGTACTTC.

This chain uses TRBV18 with TRBJ2-2; no clear D. V lost 5 bases, J lost 2 bases, and 9 bases lay in between. The germline gives CDR1 KGHSH, CDR2 LQKENI. This CDR3 comprises 14 residues. The CDR3 protein is CASSIFSNTGELFF. In nucleotides, the CDR3 is TGTGCCAGCTCAATTTTTTCCAACACCGGGGAGCTGTTTTTT.

This sequence joins TRBV5-4 and TRBJ2-3, with D unresolved. V lost 3 bases and J 0 bases, leaving 11 bases between the germline ends. The CDR3 is made up of 15 amino acids. Germline V gene lookup returns CDR1 SGHNT and CDR2 YYREEE (reference sequence). The DNA of the CDR3 is TGTGCCAGCAGCTCCAAGAGGTCTAGCACAGATACGCAGTATTTT. Protein: CASSSKRSSTDTQYF.

J is TRBJ1-4 and V is TRBV28; D is uncertain. The V and J ends lost 5 bases and 7 bases respectively, with 17 bases between them. CDR3 length equals 15 residues. CDR1 is MDHEN and CDR2 is SYDVKM in the germline V gene. CDR3 bases: TGTGCCAGCAGTGGGTGGGAGACGTTTGGTGAAAAACTGTTTTTT. Translation gives CASSGWETFGEKLFF. Drawing the rest from reference TRBV28 and TRBJ1-4, the complete variable domain is DVKVTQSSRYLVKRTGEKVFLECVQDMDHENMFWYRQDPGLGLRLIYFSYDVKMKEKGDIPEGYSVSREKKERFSLILESASTNQTSMYLCASSGWETFGEKLFFGSGTQLSVL.

In DNA form, the CDR3 reads TGTGCCAGCAATCCTCCGGGACAGAGGATTCACACCTTC. Protein product: CASNPPGQRIHTF. The V gene is TRBV28, the J gene TRBJ1-2, with 7 bases lining up with TRBD1. The CDR3 runs to 13 residues. V trimming: 7 bases; J trimming: 12 bases; junction bases outside the gene matches: 14. Germline CDR1 and CDR2: MDHEN and SYDVKM.

The chain joins TRBV5-8 to TRBJ2-7, with D tentatively TRBD1 or TRBD2 (5 bases each). V lost 4 bases, J lost 2 bases, and 19 bases lay in between. Germline lookup yields CDR1 SGHTS and CDR2 YDEGEE. The CDR3 is 16 amino acids. In DNA, the CDR3 is TGTGCCAGCAGCACCGGCCCGGGACGGGAAACCTACGAGCAGTACTTC. Translating it yields CASSTGPGRETYEQYF.

The chain combines TRBV10-3 with TRBJ1-1; 9 bases align to TRBD1. V trimming: 6 bases; J trimming: 2 bases; junction bases outside the gene matches: 10. The CDR3 extends over 16 amino acids. Germline-derived CDR1 and CDR2 are ENHRY and SYGVKD. The CDR3 sequence is CAIRDGQGRLNTEAFF. The CDR3 region has the DNA TGTGCCATCAGAGACGGACAGGGGCGACTTAACACTGAAGCTTTCTTT.

This clone was seen just once. The chain is built from TRBV2 and TRBJ2-5; D is ambiguous. V lost 4 bases, J lost 5 bases, and 5 bases lay in between. Germline lookup yields CDR1 SNHLY and CDR2 FYNNEI. CDR3 size: 11 residues. The CDR3 sequence is CASSVRETQYF. The DNA for the CDR3 is TGTGCCAGCAGTGTGCGGGAGACCCAGTACTTC.

The chain uses TRBV9 and TRBJ2-2; D might be TRBD1 or TRBD2, each matching 5 bases. The germline gives CDR1 SGDLS, CDR2 YYNGEE. V was trimmed by 0 bases and J by 0 bases, leaving 9 bases between them. The CDR3 spans 16 residues. The CDR3 reads CASSVVTGPNTGELFF. The CDR3 DNA follows: TGTGCCAGCAGCGTAGTAACGGGACCGAACACCGGGGAGCTGTTTTTT. The whole variable domain, remainder taken from reference TRBV9 and TRBJ2-2, is DSGVTQTPKHLITATGQRVTLRCSPRSGDLSVYWYQQSLDQGLQFLIQYYNGEERAKGNILERFSAQQFPDLHSELNLSSLELGDSALYFCASSVVTGPNTGELFFGEGSRLTVL.

This clone was observed once. This chain uses TRBV5-1 with TRBJ2-5; TRBD2 matches 9 bases. The V gene's germline CDR1 is SGHRS and CDR2 YFSETQ. V lost 4 bases to trimming and J lost 5 bases; unmatched junction nucleotides: 9. This CDR3 has 15 amino acids. The chain's CDR3 is CASSTGTSSSETQYF. As DNA, the CDR3 is TGCGCCAGCAGCACCGGGACTAGCTCGTCCGAGACCCAGTACTTC.

V usage is TRBV30 and J usage is TRBJ1-3; D ambiguous. Deletions cut 3 bases from V and 0 bases from J, with 12 bases between. From germline, CDR1 is GTSNPN and CDR2 SVGIG (reference sequence). The CDR3 length is 15 residues. The CDR3 loop reads CAWSGPGNSGNTIYF. As DNA, the CDR3 is TGTGCCTGGAGCGGTCCGGGGAACTCTGGAAACACCATATATTTT.

The chain recombines TRBV7-2 with TRBJ1-1, with D possibly TRBD1 on 6 matching bases. Germline CDR1 SGHTA, CDR2 FQGNSA. Deletions cut 1 base from V and 4 bases from J, with 13 bases between. The CDR3 is made up of 15 amino acids. CDR3 protein: CASSLGGGLSTEAFF. As DNA, the CDR3 is TGTGCCAGCAGCTTAGGAGGGGGGCTTAGCACTGAAGCTTTCTTT.

The chain uses TRBV5-4 and TRBJ2-1, with 12 positions matching TRBD2. Germline values: CDR1 SGHNT, CDR2 YYREEE (reference sequence). The CDR3 is 15 amino acids. The junction had 4 bases not matched to a gene; V was cut back by 0 bases and J by 9 bases. This CDR3 is CASSLASGRDGEQFF. In nucleotides, the CDR3 is TGTGCCAGCAGCTTGGCTAGCGGGAGGGACGGTGAGCAGTTCTTC.

The V call is TRBV5-1, the J call TRBJ1-1, with D hard to call. Deletions cut 4 bases from V and 1 base from J, with 11 bases between. The CDR3 extends over 14 amino acids. Germline V gene lookup returns CDR1 SGHRS and CDR2 YFSETQ. The CDR3 here is CASSPHPGNTEAFF. The CDR3 coding sequence is TGCGCCAGCAGCCCCCACCCAGGGAACACTGAAGCTTTCTTT.

This sequence joins TRBV7-2 and TRBJ2-3; D remains ambiguous. Deletions cut 5 bases from V and 5 bases from J, with 11 bases between. The CDR3 is 13 residues long. Germline V gene sequence: CDR1 SGHTA, CDR2 FQGNSA. In nucleotides, the CDR3 is TGTGCCAGCAGCCCGACAACGGGAGATACGCAGTATTTT. Protein sequence: CASSPTTGDTQYF.

The V gene is TRBV5-6, the J gene TRBJ2-5; D might be TRBD1 (5 bases). The tail of the sequence fits TRBJ2-7 better, so the J call may be wrong. Germline CDR1 is SGHDT and CDR2 is YYEEEE. The CDR3 covers 13 residues. This CDR3 is CASSWGTGYEQYF. DNA for the CDR3: TGTGCCAGCAGCTGGGGCACAGGCTACGAGCAGTACTTC.